Included here is one TCR beta chain sequence, with context. This specimen belongs to a study of T-cell reconstitution after alpha-beta-depleted transplantation in children. Trimming pared 2 bases from V and 5 bases from J, leaving 10 bases between. In germline, CDR1 is SGDLS, CDR2 YYNGEE. This CDR3 contains 13 residues. The TCRbeta library incorporated unique molecular identifiers. MiXCR, applied by TCRdb to the PCR reads, yields one record per CDR3 protein. The data show some 520,000 distinct CDR3 sequences, over 25% seen once. This rearrangement joins TRBV9 to TRBJ1-1; D is undetermined. The sequences come from PBMCs from the stem cell graft donor, collected from the stem cell graft. This clonotype was obtained from a human donor who donated a stem cell graft to a child with aplastic anemia. CDR3 DNA sequence: TGTGCCAGCAGCGTCTCAGGACGGACTGAAGCTTTCTTT. This codes for CASSVSGRTEAFF.